One TCR beta chain is described in this entry. Its antigen remains unidentified. Trimming left V 4 bases short and J 2 bases short, with 13 bases between. This CDR3 is built from 15 residues. The sample comes from a study of T cells in Graves' hyperthyroidism and ophthalmopathy. In the study overall: Peripheral blood specimens were obtained at initial diagnosis, prior to any treatment. Notes on the study in general: Ophthalmopathy was model-predicted a median approximately 6.9 months pre-onset.

Amplification targeted TCR beta CDR3 regions from RNA transcripts. With the HTBI primer set, the TCR CDR3 went through a first round of RT-PCR. One entry per CDR3 protein results from TCRdb running MiXCR on the multiplex PCR reads. The table records approximately 400,000 distinct CDR3 sequences, approximately 12% of them present only once. The chain joins TRBV12-3 or TRBV12-4 to TRBJ2-3; D assignment may be TRBD1 or TRBD2 (5 bases each). The source is a man aged 25 to 40 with Graves' hyperthyroidism that later progressed to Graves' ophthalmopathy. Material: blood. The CDR3 region has the DNA TGTGCCAGCAGTTCCGGGACCATCGACACAGATACGCAGTATTTT. Its translation: CASSSGTIDTDTQYF.